The clone carrying this T cell receptor (beta chain) showed up many times. What it recognizes is unknown. The TCR beta CDR3 regions underwent amplification using RNA transcripts as the source. Initially, a first-round RT-PCR of the TCR CDR3 employed the HTBI primer set. TCRdb processed the multiplex PCR reads anew with MiXCR; each CDR3 protein has one entry. The table has hundreds of thousands of distinct CDR3 sequences, approximately 40% seen once. Fresh peripheral blood, 8 to 10 ml, was the source of the PBMCs. This sample is part of a study of T cells in Graves' hyperthyroidism and ophthalmopathy. Study-wide context: Peripheral blood specimens were obtained at initial diagnosis, prior to any treatment.

Study-wide findings and caveats: Most expanded thyroid clonotypes above 0.001 also appeared in blood. Ophthalmopathy onset followed model prediction by a median about 6.9 months.

The CDR3 runs 14 residues. The V end was cut by 1 base, the J end by 4 bases, with 9 bases between. The germline V gene encodes CDR1 SGHDT and CDR2 YYEEEE. The sequenced material came from blood. The rearrangement links TRBV5-6 to TRBJ1-5; no clear D gene. This TCR came from a woman aged 40 to 50 with Graves' hyperthyroidism. The CDR3 reads CASSLLDDNQPQHF. The CDR3 DNA follows: TGTGCCAGCAGCTTGCTGGACGATAATCAGCCCCAGCATTTT. Together with reference TRBV5-6 and TRBJ1-5, the CDR3 gives the full variable domain: DAGVTQSPTHLIKTRGQQVTLRCSPKSGHDTVSWYQQALGQGPQFIFQYYEEEERQRGNFPDRFSGHQFPNYSSELNVNALLLGDSALYLCASSLLDDNQPQHFGDGTRLSIL.